This T cell receptor (beta chain) emerged from a study of shared clonotypes between healthy human individuals. For the study at large: Donors were a couple of women and a few men aged 18 to 49.

The method was immunoSEQ multiplex PCR; TCRdb's version includes in-frame clones alone and lacks a portion of them. The data hold 450,000 to 650,000 clones, with roughly four fifths observed a single time. The sequenced sample was PBMCs. The TCR was taken from a woman between 40 and 55 years old in good health. Some clones in this sample may be carry-over from other donors' samples.

CDR3 DNA: TGTGCCAGCAGTTTATCAGTGTTTTCGGAGACCCAGTACTTC. Translation gives CASSLSVFSETQYF. This chain uses TRBV27 with TRBJ2-5, with D hard to call. This CDR3 has 14 residues. Per germline, CDR1 MNHEY and CDR2 SMNVEV (reference sequence). V dropped 0 bases and J dropped 5 bases, with 10 bases sitting between them.